The T cell receptor (beta chain) under discussion was sequenced for a study of blood T cell repertoires in COVID-19. Overall study context: The samples span acute and convalescent COVID-19 from the United States, Italy and Spain. Sources were T cells, B-cell-depleted T cells, or PBMCs; the material itself was cDNA or gDNA.

The junction had 10 bases not matched to a gene; V was cut back by 0 bases and J by 2 bases. Germline assignment: CDR1 SGHDT and CDR2 YYEEEE. This CDR3 region has 17 residues. As originally analysed: Estimated nucleated cell counts came from reference gene primer amplification. This table comes from immunoSEQ multiplex PCR, and its TCRdb copy is limited to in-frame clones, with some not included. The V and J calls and clone size are taken from that table; D and trimming were inferred from the DNA. The sample shows about 42,000 clones, around 91% of them seen only once. Sequencing was done on a sample of peripheral blood. The sequence was collected from a man aged 25 to 40 with active or convalescent COVID-19. The V and J genes are TRBV5-6 and TRBJ1-1, with 7 bases matching TRBD1. CDR3 bases: TGTGCCAGCAGCTTGGCCAATACAGGGGCCCGTAACACTGAAGCTTTCTTT. Amino acids: CASSLANTGARNTEAFF.